There are many counts of the clone carrying this T cell receptor (beta chain). Authors' processing steps: Amplification from reference gene primers served as the basis for estimated nucleated cell counts. Here immunoSEQ multiplex PCR was the method, and the copy in TCRdb shows in-frame clones only, minus some. Clonal size and the V and J genes are those of that table, whereas D and trimming came from the DNA. Of around 180,000 clones in the sample, about four fifths were seen once. This specimen comes from a study of blood T cell repertoires in COVID-19. Study in general: COVID-19 samples collected from the United States, Italy and Spain covered acute and convalescent phases. PBMCs, B-cell-depleted T cells, or T cells were the source of the cDNA or gDNA that made up the material.

The germline V gene has CDR1 SEHNR and CDR2 FQNEAQ (reference sequence). This CDR3 has 13 amino acids. Trimming left V 3 bases short and J 1 base short, with 6 bases between. The sequencing sample was made of peripheral blood. The gene calls are TRBV7-9 and TRBJ1-1; D is ambiguous. This sequence originates from a man in his 70s with active or convalescent COVID-19. The CDR3 nucleotides read TGTGCCAGCAGCTTCTTATGGAACACTGAAGCTTTCTTT. It translates to CASSFLWNTEAFF.